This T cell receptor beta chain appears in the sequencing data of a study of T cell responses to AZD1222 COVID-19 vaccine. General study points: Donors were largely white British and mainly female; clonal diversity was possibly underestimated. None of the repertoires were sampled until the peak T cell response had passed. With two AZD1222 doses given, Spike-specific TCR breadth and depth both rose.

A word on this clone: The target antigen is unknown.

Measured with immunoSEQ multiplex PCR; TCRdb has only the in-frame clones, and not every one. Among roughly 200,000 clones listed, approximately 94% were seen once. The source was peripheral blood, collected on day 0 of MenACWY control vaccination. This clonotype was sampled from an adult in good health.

CDR3 amino acids: CASSLQGTGSSYEQYF. The CDR3 DNA reads TGTGCCAGCAGCTTGCAGGGGACGGGAAGCTCCTACGAGCAGTACTTC. The V and J genes are TRBV5-5 and TRBJ2-7; D may be TRBD1 (6 bases). Germline V lookup: CDR1 SGHKS, CDR2 YYEKEE (reference sequence). This CDR3 region has 16 residues. V was cut by 1 base and J by 0 bases, with 14 bases left in between.